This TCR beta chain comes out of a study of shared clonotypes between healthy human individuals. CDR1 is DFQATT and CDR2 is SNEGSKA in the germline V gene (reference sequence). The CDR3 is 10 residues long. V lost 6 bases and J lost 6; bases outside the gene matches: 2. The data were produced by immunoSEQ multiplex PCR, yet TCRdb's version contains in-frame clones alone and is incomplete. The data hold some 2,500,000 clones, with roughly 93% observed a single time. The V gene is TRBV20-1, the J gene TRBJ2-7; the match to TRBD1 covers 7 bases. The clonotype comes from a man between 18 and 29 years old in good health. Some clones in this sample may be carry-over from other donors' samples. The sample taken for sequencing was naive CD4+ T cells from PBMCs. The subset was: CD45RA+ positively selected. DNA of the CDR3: TGCAGTGCCGGACAGGTCGAGCAGTACTTC. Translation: CSAGQVEQYF.